The rows below give T cell receptor beta chains drawn from one sample of a study of tumor-infiltrating lymphocytes in primary liver carcinoma. TCRdb processed the multiplex PCR reads anew with MiXCR; each CDR3 protein has one entry. The data hold 30,000 to 40,000 distinct CDR3 sequences, with around 74% observed a single time. Sequenced sample: liver tumor tissue from sampling region 4. The source is a man between 35 and 55 years old with primary liver carcinoma and hepatitis B virus infection. CDR3s include the opening cysteine and the closing phenylalanine or tryptophan. Fields, in order: V gene, D gene, clone size, J gene, CDR3 protein, CDR3 DNA. The D gene is left open where the match is weak. Clone size, where shown, is once, few, many, or a class for clones that have expanded.

v_call: TRBV25-1
d_call: TRBD1
clone_size: NA
j_call: TRBJ2-4
cdr3_aa: CISSESTGLNIQYF
cdr3_nt: TGTATCAGCAGTGAATCGACAGGGCTTAACATTCAGTACTTC

v_call: TRBV24-1
d_call: NA
clone_size: NA
j_call: TRBJ2-1
cdr3_aa: CAASVLQGEQFF
cdr3_nt: TGTGCCGCCAGTGTACTTCAAGGCGAGCAGTTCTTC

v_call: TRBV6-6
d_call: TRBD1
clone_size: NA
j_call: TRBJ1-1
cdr3_aa: CTSSGTGERTGAFF
cdr3_nt: TGTACTAGCAGTGGGACAGGGGAAAGGACTGGAGCTTTCTTT

v_call: TRBV10-2
d_call: NA
clone_size: few
j_call: TRBJ1-3
cdr3_aa: CASKASGDTIYF
cdr3_nt: TGTGCCAGCAAGGCCTCTGGAGACACCATATATTTT

v_call: TRBV29-1
d_call: TRBD1
clone_size: NA
j_call: TRBJ2-2
cdr3_aa: CRVGTGPNIGELLF
cdr3_nt: TGCAGGGTTGGGACAGGGCCAAACATCGGGGAGCTGCTTTTT

v_call: TRBV28
d_call: NA
clone_size: many
j_call: TRBJ2-7
cdr3_aa: CASSAPVEQYF
cdr3_nt: TGTGCCAGCAGTGCCCCGGTCGAGCAGTACTTC

v_call: TRBV6-8
d_call: TRBD2
clone_size: NA
j_call: TRBJ2-7
cdr3_aa: CASIWTGNGTSRLHERYF
cdr3_nt: TGTGCCAGCATCTGGACGGGGAACGGGACTAGTCGTCTACACGAGCGGTACTTC

v_call: TRBV12-3/TRBV12-4
d_call: NA
clone_size: NA
j_call: TRBJ2-3
cdr3_aa: CASNLGGGDTQYF
cdr3_nt: TGTGCTAGCAATTTAGGGGGGGGAGATACGCAATATTTT

v_call: TRBV20-1
d_call: NA
clone_size: many
j_call: TRBJ2-1
cdr3_aa: CSARDLGSAYNEQFF
cdr3_nt: TGCAGTGCTAGAGACCTAGGATCCGCCTACAATGAGCAGTTCTTC

v_call: TRBV12-3/TRBV12-4
d_call: NA
clone_size: NA
j_call: TRBJ2-3
cdr3_aa: CASSSTTAGPDTGTQYF
cdr3_nt: TGTGCCAGCAGTTCAACTACCGCGGGTCCAGACACAGGTACGCAGTATTTT

v_call: TRBV12-5
d_call: NA
clone_size: NA
j_call: TRBJ2-7
cdr3_aa: CANEGTRYYEQYF
cdr3_nt: TGTGCCAATGAGGGGACCCGTTACTACGAGCAGTACTTC

v_call: TRBV11-2
d_call: TRBD2
clone_size: NA
j_call: TRBJ2-3
cdr3_aa: CVSSKTPQRLAVTDTQYF
cdr3_nt: TGTGTCAGCAGCAAGACCCCACAGAGACTAGCGGTCACAGATACGCAGTACTTT

v_call: TRBV11-2
d_call: TRBD2
clone_size: large
j_call: TRBJ2-3
cdr3_aa: CASSEAPQRLAVTDTQYF
cdr3_nt: TGTGCCAGCAGCGAGGCCCCACAGAGACTAGCGGTCACAGATACGCAGTATTTT

v_call: TRBV12-3/TRBV12-4
d_call: NA
clone_size: NA
j_call: TRBJ1-4
cdr3_aa: CASSSYRVRGEKLFF
cdr3_nt: TGTGCTAGCAGTTCCTACAGGGTGCGCGGAGAAAAGCTGTTTTTT

v_call: TRBV4-2
d_call: NA
clone_size: NA
j_call: TRBJ2-2
cdr3_aa: CASSQDPARGAGELYF
cdr3_nt: TGTGCCAGCAGTCAAGATCCAGCTAGGGGGGCCGGGGAGCTGTATTTT

v_call: TRBV4-3
d_call: TRBD2
clone_size: once
j_call: TRBJ2-2
cdr3_aa: CASSQDSTELAGLGELFF
cdr3_nt: TGCGCCAGCAGCCAAGATAGCACGGAACTAGCGGGCCTGGGGGAACTGTTTTTT

v_call: TRBV6-5
d_call: NA
clone_size: once
j_call: TRBJ1-1
cdr3_aa: CANIGTHIEAFF
cdr3_nt: TGTGCCAACATTGGGACACACATCGAAGCTTTCTTT

v_call: TRBV29-1
d_call: TRBD2
clone_size: once
j_call: TRBJ2-2
cdr3_aa: CSVGTRAANTGELFF
cdr3_nt: TGCAGTGTAGGGACTAGGGCGGCGAACACCGGGGAGCTGTTTTTT

v_call: TRBV24-1
d_call: NA
clone_size: NA
j_call: TRBJ2-2
cdr3_aa: CTTCRRENTGELFF
cdr3_nt: TGTACCACCTGTCGGAGAGAGAACACCGGGGAGCTGTTTTTT

v_call: TRBV28
d_call: TRBD2
clone_size: NA
j_call: TRBJ2-1
cdr3_aa: CASSRVGGLAGDKMLYEQFF
cdr3_nt: TGTGCCAGCAGCCGTGTCGGGGGACTAGCGGGAGATAAAATGTTATATGAGCAGTTCTTC

v_call: TRBV4-3
d_call: TRBD1
clone_size: NA
j_call: TRBJ2-2
cdr3_aa: CASSQDPLETGPNTGELLF
cdr3_nt: TGCGCCAGCAGCCAAGATCCCCTGGAGACAGGGCCGAATACCGGGGAGCTGCTTTTT